This TCR beta chain was identified in a study of PD-L1 blockade in urothelial cancer. For the study at large: Blood samples had a median of about 150,000 T cells. General study findings and limits: Those with durable benefit had larger increases in tumor-associated blood clones at 3 weeks.

This CDR3 contains 13 residues. V dropped 5 bases and J dropped 9; count of bases not matched to a gene: 6. Germline CDR1 and CDR2: LNHNV and YYDKDF (reference sequence). Method: immunoSEQ multiplex PCR; TCRdb's copy keeps in-frame clones and lacks some. The sample includes tens of thousands of clones, about 81% seen only once; the top ten take over 7.5%. Concerning this clone itself: Its antigen is unknown.

The chain joins TRBV15 to TRBJ2-1; 8 nucleotides agree with TRBD2. Sequences were derived from PBMCs, sampled around atezolizumab (anti-PD-L1) treatment. The TCR originated in a man aged 65 to 85 with urothelial cancer. CDR3 amino acids: CATSSSLAGEQFF. CDR3 bases: TGTGCCACCAGCTCAAGCCTAGCGGGTGAGCAGTTCTTC.